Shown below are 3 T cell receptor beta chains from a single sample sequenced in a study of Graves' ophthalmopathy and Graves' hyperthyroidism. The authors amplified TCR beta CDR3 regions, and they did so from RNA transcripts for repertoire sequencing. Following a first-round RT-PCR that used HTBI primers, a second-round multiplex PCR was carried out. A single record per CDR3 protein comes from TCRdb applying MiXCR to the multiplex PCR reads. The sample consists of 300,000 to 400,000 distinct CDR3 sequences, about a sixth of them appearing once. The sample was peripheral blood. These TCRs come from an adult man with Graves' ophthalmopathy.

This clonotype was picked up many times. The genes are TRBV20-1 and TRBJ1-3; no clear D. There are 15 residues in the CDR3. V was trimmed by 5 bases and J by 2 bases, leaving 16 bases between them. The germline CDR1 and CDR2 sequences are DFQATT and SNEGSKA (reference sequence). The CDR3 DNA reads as TGCAGTGCTTTCCCTAGCGGCGGGGCTGGAAACACCATATATTTT. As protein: CSAFPSGGAGNTIYF.

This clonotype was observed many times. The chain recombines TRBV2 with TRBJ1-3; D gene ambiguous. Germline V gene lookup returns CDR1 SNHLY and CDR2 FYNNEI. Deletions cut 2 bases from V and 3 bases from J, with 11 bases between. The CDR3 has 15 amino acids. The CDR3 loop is CASSERVRGGNTIYF. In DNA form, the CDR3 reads TGTGCCAGCAGTGAACGGGTTCGAGGTGGAAACACCATATATTTT.

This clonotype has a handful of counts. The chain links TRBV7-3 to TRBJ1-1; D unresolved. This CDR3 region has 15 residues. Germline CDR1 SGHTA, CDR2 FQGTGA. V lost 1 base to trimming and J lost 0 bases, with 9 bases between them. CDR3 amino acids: CASSLSAGVNTEAFF. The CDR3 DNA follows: TGTGCCAGCAGCTTAAGTGCCGGAGTGAACACTGAAGCTTTCTTT.